These 24 T cell receptor beta chains originate from one sample sequenced in a study of T cell repertoires in cytomegalovirus infection. TCRdb called the reads again in MiXCR, with one record for every CDR3 protein. The data show 550,000 to 850,000 distinct CDR3 sequences, approximately 33% seen once. Their cognate antigens are unknown. Sample: cultured PBMCs, taken from culture after CMV antigen stimulation. The receptors were gathered from a human donor in good health (CMV status not recorded). Some clones in this sample may be carry-over from other donors' samples.

This clonotype was seen a handful of times. The chain recombines TRBV7-9 with TRBJ1-1; possibly TRBD1 for D (6 bases). Trimming took off 6 bases at V and 5 bases at J, with 13 bases between the two ends. The CDR3 is 13 residues long. Germline CDR1 is SEHNR and CDR2 is FQNEAQ (reference sequence). In nucleotides, the CDR3 is TGTGCCAGCAGGGGCTGGACAGCGACTGAAGCTTTCTTT. The encoded protein is CASRGWTATEAFF.

This clonotype showed up just a few times. The chain uses TRBV7-2 and TRBJ2-1; D is perhaps TRBD2 (6 bases). The CDR3 totals 13 residues. The ends were cut back, 0 bases at V and 9 bases at J, with 9 bases in the middle. Germline-derived CDR1 and CDR2 are SGHTA and FQGNSA. The CDR3 is CASSLALASEQFF. The CDR3, as DNA: TGTGCCAGCAGCTTAGCGCTAGCGAGTGAGCAGTTCTTC.

The J gene is TRBJ2-3, the V gene TRBV7-2; 8 nucleotides match TRBD2. V lost 4 bases and J lost 2; bases outside the gene matches: 8. This CDR3 has 16 amino acids. CDR1 is SGHTA and CDR2 is FQGNSA in the germline V gene. The CDR3 coding sequence is TGTGCCAGCAGCTCCCAGGAGCGGGGGTACACAGATACGCAGTATTTT. It yields the protein CASSSQERGYTDTQYF. The full variable domain, in which reference TRBV7-2 and TRBJ2-3 provide the parts outside the CDR3, is GAGVSQSPSNKVTEKGKDVELRCDPISGHTALYWYRQSLGQGLEFLIYFQGNSAPDKSGLPSDRFSAERTGGSVSTLTIQRTQQEDSAVYLCASSSQERGYTDTQYFGPGTRLTVL.

CDR3 nucleotide sequence: TGTGCCAGCAGTGCCGGGACTAGGCCTGATACGCAGTATTTT. Encoded protein: CASSAGTRPDTQYF. The chain is built from TRBV27 and TRBJ2-3; 8 bases are a match to TRBD2. The CDR3 has 14 residues. Germline assignment: CDR1 MNHEY and CDR2 SMNVEV (reference sequence). Unmatched junction bases numbered 7, after V lost 5 bases and J lost 6 bases.

The J gene is TRBJ2-5, the V gene TRBV12-3 or TRBV12-4; D not certain. This CDR3 has 12 amino acids. With 8 bases removed from V and 7 bases from J, the gap between germline ends came to 14 bases. CDR3 DNA sequence: TGTGCCAGCTTAGCACGCCCAGGGACCCAGTACTTC. This encodes CASLARPGTQYF.

The DNA of the CDR3 is TGTGCCAGCAGTCGAAAAGCGGGAGCTTTTTCCGACGAGCAGTTCTTC. Translation gives CASSRKAGAFSDEQFF. The chain employs TRBV5-6 and TRBJ2-1; TRBD2 aligns across 8 bases. The CDR3 length is 16 residues. Germline V lookup: CDR1 SGHDT, CDR2 YYEEEE. The V and J ends lost 5 bases and 10 bases, in that order; junction bases with no gene match: 17.

CDR3 DNA sequence: TGTGCCAGCAGCTTAGTTTCCCCACAGGGTTCTGGAGAGACCCAGTACTTC. It translates to CASSLVSPQGSGETQYF. The J gene is TRBJ2-5, the V gene TRBV11-2; TRBD1 might be the D (6 bases). CDR3 length: 17 amino acids. Germline V gives CDR1 SGHAT, CDR2 FQNNGV. V lost 1 base and J 4 bases, leaving 19 bases between the germline ends.

This clonotype has just one count. The CDR3 DNA reads TGTGCCAGCAGCTCGACGCACAATGAGCAGTTCTTC. Translating it yields CASSSTHNEQFF. V and J are TRBV7-7 and TRBJ2-1; unclear D gene. V was pared by 4 bases and J by 5 bases, with 6 bases between. Germline V gene data show CDR1 as SSHAT and CDR2 as FNYEAQ (reference sequence). This CDR3 has 12 residues.

This clonotype has a count of ten or more. J is TRBJ1-4 and V is TRBV7-2, with TRBD1 matching over 7 bases. The CDR3 covers 14 residues. J was trimmed by 7 bases and V by 1 base; bases with no gene match: 3. The germline V gene encodes CDR1 SGHTA and CDR2 FQGNSA. The CDR3 nucleotides are TGTGCCAGCAGCTTAGAGGGGGCGGGTGAAAAACTGTTTTTT. It codes for CASSLEGAGEKLFF.

V gene TRBV7-6 combines with J gene TRBJ2-1, with 10 bases aligning to TRBD2. Germline V gives CDR1 SGHVS, CDR2 FNYEAQ. Trimming removed 6 bases from V and 8 bases from J; junction bases left unmatched: 10. The CDR3 covers 15 residues. Here the CDR3 DNA reads TGTGCCAGCAGTCTAGACGCTAGCGGGAGTTATGAGCAGTTCTTC. This encodes CASSLDASGSYEQFF.

The chain couples TRBV6-5 to TRBJ1-1; 7 bases map to TRBD1. Germline CDR1 MNHEY, CDR2 SVGAGI. CDR3 length: 16 amino acids. Losses at the gene ends were 2 bases for V and 0 bases for J; bases not matched to a gene: 6. The CDR3 DNA is TGTGCCAGCAGTTACACATTGGGACAGATGAACACTGAAGCTTTCTTT. As protein: CASSYTLGQMNTEAFF.

This clonotype was detected only once. This chain joins TRBV12-3 or TRBV12-4 and TRBJ2-5; D gene ambiguous. The CDR3 extends over 11 amino acids. Deletions cut 4 bases from V and 5 bases from J, with 5 bases between. The CDR3: CASSWSETQYF. The DNA of the CDR3 is TGTGCCAGCAGTTGGAGCGAGACCCAGTACTTC.

The chain joins TRBV20-1 to TRBJ2-1; D remains ambiguous. This CDR3 comprises 17 residues. Trimming removed 0 bases at V and 2 bases at J, with 17 bases between. The germline V gene has CDR1 DFQATT and CDR2 SNEGSKA (reference sequence). The CDR3: CSARDLEGFGPYNEQFF. Written as DNA, the CDR3 is TGCAGTGCTAGAGATCTCGAAGGGTTTGGACCCTACAATGAGCAGTTCTTC.

This clonotype was picked up many times. The chain carries TRBV6-1 and TRBJ2-7, with 9 bases lining up with TRBD1. The germline V gene has CDR1 MNHNS and CDR2 SASEGT. With V trimmed by 10 bases and J by 5 bases, 3 bases remained unmatched. This CDR3 contains 11 residues. The CDR3, as DNA: TGTGCCATCACAGGGGGCGACGAGCAGTACTTC. Protein: CAITGGDEQYF.

This clonotype was detected many times. The genes are TRBV12-3 or TRBV12-4 and TRBJ1-3, with D perhaps TRBD1 (5 bases). Trimming took off 7 bases at V and 3 bases at J, with 13 bases between the two ends. The CDR3 runs 14 residues. CDR3 amino acids: CASTPGPGGNTIYF. In DNA, the CDR3 is TGTGCCAGCACCCCGGGACCTGGTGGAAACACCATATATTTT.

The chain recombines TRBV20-1 with TRBJ2-5; TRBD2 matches at 8 bases. V shed 0 bases and J 5 bases; nucleotides not matched to a gene: 8. Germline V gives CDR1 DFQATT, CDR2 SNEGSKA (reference sequence). The CDR3 consists of 15 residues. The CDR3 loop is CSARDPQRGMETQYF. The CDR3 DNA reads as TGCAGTGCTAGAGATCCCCAGCGGGGGATGGAGACCCAGTACTTC.

This clonotype was seen ten or more times. The rearrangement links TRBV7-2 to TRBJ2-4, with 11 bases identical to TRBD1. Per the germline V gene, CDR1 is SGHTA and CDR2 is FQGNSA. The V and J ends lost 5 bases and 8 bases, in that order; junction bases with no gene match: 5. This CDR3 region has 14 residues. CDR3 sequence (DNA): TGTGCCAGCAGCCCAGGGACAGGGGGGGACATTCAGTACTTC. This translates into CASSPGTGGDIQYF.

This clonotype was observed at least ten times. The chain recombines TRBV7-8 with TRBJ1-2; D is possibly TRBD1 (5 bases). V lost 3 bases, J lost 4 bases, and 12 bases lay in between. There are 14 residues in the CDR3. Germline CDR1 reads SGHVS; CDR2 reads FQNEAQ. The CDR3 DNA follows: TGTGCCAGCAGCTTCACCACAGGCCTCTATGGCTACACCTTC. It translates to CASSFTTGLYGYTF.

This clonotype was seen at least ten times. This chain connects TRBV7-2 to TRBJ2-7; 10 bases line up with TRBD2. V was clipped by 5 bases and J by 2 bases; unmatched bases: 6. The CDR3 runs to 15 residues. CDR1 and CDR2 from the germline V gene are SGHTA and FQGNSA. The CDR3 DNA sequence: TGTGCCAGCAGCAGACAACTAGCGGGAACCTACGAGCAGTACTTC. It is translated as CASSRQLAGTYEQYF.

V usage is TRBV19 and J usage is TRBJ2-1; perhaps TRBD2 as D (5 bases). CDR1 and CDR2 from the germline V gene are LNHDA and SQIVND (reference sequence). The CDR3 sequence is 12 residues long. The V and J ends lost 3 bases and 9 bases respectively, with 9 bases between them. The CDR3 reads CASSILGSEQFF. The CDR3 DNA follows: TGTGCCAGTAGTATCTTAGGGAGTGAGCAGTTCTTC.

The chain is built from TRBV7-2 and TRBJ2-6; D is ambiguous. V was cut by 2 bases and J by 4 bases, with 15 bases left in between. CDR3 length: 17 residues. From germline, CDR1 is SGHTA and CDR2 FQGNSA. The CDR3 loop reads CASSLRSYLSGANVLTF. The CDR3 nucleotides are TGTGCCAGCAGCTTAAGATCATACCTGAGCGGGGCCAACGTCCTGACTTTC.

V gene TRBV20-1 combines with J gene TRBJ1-5; 7 bases match TRBD1. CDR3 length: 16 amino acids. V gave up 0 bases and J gave up 3 bases; unmatched junction bases: 8. CDR1 is DFQATT and CDR2 is SNEGSKA in the germline V gene (reference sequence). CDR3 region: CSARDFRTGLNQPQHF. In DNA form, the CDR3 reads TGCAGTGCTAGAGACTTCCGGACAGGACTCAATCAGCCCCAGCATTTT.

As regards this clonotype: Since a much larger clone is just one base distant, this may be a read error. The rearrangement joins TRBV7-2 to TRBJ2-5; the D is unclear. The germline gives CDR1 SGHTA, CDR2 FQGNSA. Between the trimmed V and J ends, which lost 2 bases and 5 bases, there was a span of 6 bases. This CDR3 contains 12 residues. For the CDR3, the DNA is TGTGCCAGCAGCTTAAAAAGCGAGACCCAGTACTTC. Protein product: CASSLKSETQYF.

This clonotype was seen a single time. Given a much more abundant clone one base away, this may be a read error. The rearrangement uses TRBV7-9 and TRBJ1-4; D uncertain. Per the germline V gene, CDR1 is SEHNR and CDR2 is FQNEAQ (reference sequence). The CDR3 is made up of 13 amino acids. The CDR3 sequence is CASRRGRVEKLVF. In DNA form, the CDR3 reads TGTGCCAGCCGCCGCGGACGGGTTGAAAAACTGGTTTTT.